These 2 T cell receptor beta chains were sequenced from one sample in a study of cytomegalovirus exposure and HLA in healthy donors. The PCR ran on 60 Vbeta and 13 Jbeta primers. Sequencing used immunoSEQ multiplex PCR; TCRdb keeps in-frame clones, though not all of them. The top ten clones hold around 15% of a sample with more than 200,000 clones, more than 60% of them seen once. The sample comprised PBMCs. These receptors were obtained from a man aged 35-49 years in good health and CMV-seronegative.

This chain connects TRBV25-1 to TRBJ2-3; TRBD2 matches 7 bases. This CDR3 spans 15 amino acids. V gave up 6 bases and J gave up 3 bases; unmatched junction bases: 9. Germline V gives CDR1 MGHDK, CDR2 SYGVNS. The CDR3 DNA sequence: TGTGCCAGCAGACCGAGGGCGGGAGAAACAGATACGCAGTATTTT. Translating gives CASRPRAGETDTQYF.

The chain uses TRBV7-9 and TRBJ1-2, with D perhaps TRBD1 (6 bases). With 4 bases removed from V and 8 bases from J, the gap between germline ends came to 14 bases. The CDR3 contains 13 residues. Germline V gene sequence: CDR1 SEHNR, CDR2 FQNEAQ (reference sequence). As DNA, the CDR3 is TGTGCCAGCAGCTCCACAGGGCGGGAGGGCTACACCTTC. This gives the protein CASSSTGREGYTF.